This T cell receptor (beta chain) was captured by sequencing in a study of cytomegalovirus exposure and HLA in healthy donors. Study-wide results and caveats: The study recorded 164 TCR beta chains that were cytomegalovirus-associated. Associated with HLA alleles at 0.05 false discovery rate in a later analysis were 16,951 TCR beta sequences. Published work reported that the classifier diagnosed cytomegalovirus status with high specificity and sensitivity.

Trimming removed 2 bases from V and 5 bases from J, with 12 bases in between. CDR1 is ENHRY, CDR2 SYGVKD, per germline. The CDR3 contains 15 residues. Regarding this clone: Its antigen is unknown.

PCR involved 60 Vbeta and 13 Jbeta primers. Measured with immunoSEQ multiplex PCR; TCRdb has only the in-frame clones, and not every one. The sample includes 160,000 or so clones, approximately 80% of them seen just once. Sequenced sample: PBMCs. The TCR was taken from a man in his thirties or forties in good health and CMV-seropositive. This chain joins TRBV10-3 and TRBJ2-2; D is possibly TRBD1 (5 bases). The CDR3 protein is CAISEALGRTGELFF. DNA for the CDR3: TGTGCCATCAGTGAGGCCCTGGGGCGGACCGGGGAGCTGTTTTTT.